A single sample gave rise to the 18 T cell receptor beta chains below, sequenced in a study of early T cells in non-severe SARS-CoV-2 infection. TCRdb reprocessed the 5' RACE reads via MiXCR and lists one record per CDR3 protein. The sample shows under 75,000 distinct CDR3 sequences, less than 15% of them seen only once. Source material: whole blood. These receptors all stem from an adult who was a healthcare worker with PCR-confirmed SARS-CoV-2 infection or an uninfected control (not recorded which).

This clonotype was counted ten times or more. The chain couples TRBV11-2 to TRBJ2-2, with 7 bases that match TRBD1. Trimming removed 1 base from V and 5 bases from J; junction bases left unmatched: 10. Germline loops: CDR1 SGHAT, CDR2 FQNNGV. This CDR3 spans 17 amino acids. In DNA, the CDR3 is TGTGCCAGCAGCTTAGGGGACAGTGCGCGAAGTACCGGGGAGCTGTTTTTT. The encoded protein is CASSLGDSARSTGELFF.

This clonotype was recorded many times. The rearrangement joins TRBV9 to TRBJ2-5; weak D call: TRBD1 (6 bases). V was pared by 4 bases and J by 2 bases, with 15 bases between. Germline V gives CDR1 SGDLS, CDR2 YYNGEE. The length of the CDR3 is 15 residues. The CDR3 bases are TGTGCCAGCAGCCCCGACAGGACTTCACAAGAGACCCAGTACTTC. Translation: CASSPDRTSQETQYF.

CDR3 sequence (DNA): TGTGCCAGCTCACCTATGGAACGGGGCGGCGAGCAGTACTTC. Translating gives CASSPMERGGEQYF. The rearrangement links TRBV18 to TRBJ2-7; D tentatively fits TRBD1 or TRBD2 (5 bases each). Germline loops: CDR1 KGHSH, CDR2 LQKENI. This CDR3 has 14 amino acids. V lost 3 bases, J lost 6 bases, and 15 bases lay in between.

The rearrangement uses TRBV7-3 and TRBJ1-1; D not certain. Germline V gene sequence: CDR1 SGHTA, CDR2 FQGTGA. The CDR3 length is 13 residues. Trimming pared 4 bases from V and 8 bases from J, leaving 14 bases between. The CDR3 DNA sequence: TGTGCCAGCAGCTCTTCCCAGAAGGTGGAAGCTTTCTTT. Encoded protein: CASSSSQKVEAFF.

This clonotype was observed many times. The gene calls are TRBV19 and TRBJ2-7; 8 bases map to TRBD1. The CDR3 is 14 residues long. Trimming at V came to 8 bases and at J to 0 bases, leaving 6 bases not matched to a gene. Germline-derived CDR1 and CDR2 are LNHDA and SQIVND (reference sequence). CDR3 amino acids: CASSRDRSSYEQYF. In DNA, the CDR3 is TGTGCCAGTTCCCGGGACAGGAGCTCCTACGAGCAGTACTTC.

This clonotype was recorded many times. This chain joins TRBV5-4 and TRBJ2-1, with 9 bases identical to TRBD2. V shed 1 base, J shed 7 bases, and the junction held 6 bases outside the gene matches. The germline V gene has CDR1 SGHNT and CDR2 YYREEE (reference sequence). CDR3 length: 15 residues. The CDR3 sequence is CASSLWLAGFNEQFF. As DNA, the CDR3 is TGTGCCAGCAGCTTGTGGCTAGCGGGATTTAATGAGCAGTTCTTC.

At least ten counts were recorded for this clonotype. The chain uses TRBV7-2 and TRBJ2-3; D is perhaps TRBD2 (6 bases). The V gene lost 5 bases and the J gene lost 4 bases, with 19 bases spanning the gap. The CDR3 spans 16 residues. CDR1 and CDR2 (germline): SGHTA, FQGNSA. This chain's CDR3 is CASSRRVAYRADTQYF. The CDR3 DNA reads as TGTGCCAGCAGCCGGAGGGTGGCGTATCGGGCAGATACGCAGTATTTT.

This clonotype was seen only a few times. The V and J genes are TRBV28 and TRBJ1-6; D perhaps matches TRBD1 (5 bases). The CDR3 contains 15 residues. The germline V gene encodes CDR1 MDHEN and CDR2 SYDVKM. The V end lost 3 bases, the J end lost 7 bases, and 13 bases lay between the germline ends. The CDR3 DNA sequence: TGTGCCAGCAGTTTCCCCGGGGGAGAGAATTCACCCCTCCACTTT. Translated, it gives CASSFPGGENSPLHF.

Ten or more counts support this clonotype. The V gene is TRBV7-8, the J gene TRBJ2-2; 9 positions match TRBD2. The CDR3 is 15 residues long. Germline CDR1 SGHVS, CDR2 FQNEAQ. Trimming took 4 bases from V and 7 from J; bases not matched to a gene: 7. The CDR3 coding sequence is TGTGCCAGCAGCTCCCGGACTAGCGCGGGCGGGGAGCTGTTTTTT. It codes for CASSSRTSAGGELFF.

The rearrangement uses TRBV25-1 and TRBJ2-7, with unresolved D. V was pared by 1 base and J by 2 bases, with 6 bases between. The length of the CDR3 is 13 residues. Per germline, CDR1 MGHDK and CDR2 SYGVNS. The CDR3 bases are TGTGCCAGCAGTGAATTGGGTACCTACGAGCAGTACTTC. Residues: CASSELGTYEQYF.

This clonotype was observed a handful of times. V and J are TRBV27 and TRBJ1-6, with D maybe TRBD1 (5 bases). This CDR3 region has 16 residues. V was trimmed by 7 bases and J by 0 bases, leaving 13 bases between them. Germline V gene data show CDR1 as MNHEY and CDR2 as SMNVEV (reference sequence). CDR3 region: CASTKEGSSYNSPLHF. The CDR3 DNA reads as TGTGCCAGCACTAAGGAGGGGAGCTCCTATAATTCACCCCTCCACTTT.

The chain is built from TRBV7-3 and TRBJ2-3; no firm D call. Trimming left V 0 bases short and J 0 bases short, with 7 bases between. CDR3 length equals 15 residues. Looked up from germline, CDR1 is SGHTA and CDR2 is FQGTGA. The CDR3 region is CASSLTTSSTDTQYF. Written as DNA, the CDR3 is TGTGCCAGCAGCTTAACCACGTCTAGCACAGATACGCAGTATTTT.

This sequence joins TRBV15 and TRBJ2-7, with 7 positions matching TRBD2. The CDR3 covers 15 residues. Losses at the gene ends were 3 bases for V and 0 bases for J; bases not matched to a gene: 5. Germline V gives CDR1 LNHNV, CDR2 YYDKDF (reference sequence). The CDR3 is CATSRELATSYEQYF. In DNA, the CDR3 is TGTGCCACCAGCAGGGAACTAGCGACCTCCTACGAGCAGTACTTC.

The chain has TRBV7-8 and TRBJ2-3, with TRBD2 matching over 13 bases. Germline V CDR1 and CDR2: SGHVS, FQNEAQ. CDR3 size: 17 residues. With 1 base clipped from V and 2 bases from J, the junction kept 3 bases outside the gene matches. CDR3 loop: CASSLEGLAGLTDTQYF. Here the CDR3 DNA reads TGTGCCAGCAGCTTAGAGGGACTAGCGGGACTCACAGATACGCAGTATTTT.

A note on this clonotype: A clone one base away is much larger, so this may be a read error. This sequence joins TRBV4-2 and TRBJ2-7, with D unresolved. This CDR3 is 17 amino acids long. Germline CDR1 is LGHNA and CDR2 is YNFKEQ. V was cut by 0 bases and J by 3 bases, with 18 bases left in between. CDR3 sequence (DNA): TGTGCCAGCAGCCAAGATGGGGATAGTAGGACCGACTACGAGCAGTACTTC. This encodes CASSQDGDSRTDYEQYF.

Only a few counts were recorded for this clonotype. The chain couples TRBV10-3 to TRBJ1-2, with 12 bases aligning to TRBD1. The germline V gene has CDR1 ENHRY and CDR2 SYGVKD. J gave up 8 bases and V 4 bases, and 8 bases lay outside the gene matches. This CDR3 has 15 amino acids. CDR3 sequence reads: CAISGPGTGGRGYTF. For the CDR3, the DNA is TGTGCCATCAGTGGGCCGGGGACAGGGGGCCGCGGCTACACCTTC.

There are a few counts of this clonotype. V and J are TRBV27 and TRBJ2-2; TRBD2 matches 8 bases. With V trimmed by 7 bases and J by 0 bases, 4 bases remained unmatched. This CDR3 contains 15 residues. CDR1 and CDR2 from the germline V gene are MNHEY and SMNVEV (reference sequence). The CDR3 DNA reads TGTGCCAGCATCCCCGGGGGGGCGAACACCGGGGAGCTGTTTTTT. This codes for CASIPGGANTGELFF.

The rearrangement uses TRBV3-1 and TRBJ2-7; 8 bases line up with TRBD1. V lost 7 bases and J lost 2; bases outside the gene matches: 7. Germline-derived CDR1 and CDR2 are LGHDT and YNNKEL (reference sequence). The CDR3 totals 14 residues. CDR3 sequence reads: CASTLGQVAYEQYF. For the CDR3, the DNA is TGTGCCAGCACCCTGGGACAGGTGGCCTACGAGCAGTACTTC.